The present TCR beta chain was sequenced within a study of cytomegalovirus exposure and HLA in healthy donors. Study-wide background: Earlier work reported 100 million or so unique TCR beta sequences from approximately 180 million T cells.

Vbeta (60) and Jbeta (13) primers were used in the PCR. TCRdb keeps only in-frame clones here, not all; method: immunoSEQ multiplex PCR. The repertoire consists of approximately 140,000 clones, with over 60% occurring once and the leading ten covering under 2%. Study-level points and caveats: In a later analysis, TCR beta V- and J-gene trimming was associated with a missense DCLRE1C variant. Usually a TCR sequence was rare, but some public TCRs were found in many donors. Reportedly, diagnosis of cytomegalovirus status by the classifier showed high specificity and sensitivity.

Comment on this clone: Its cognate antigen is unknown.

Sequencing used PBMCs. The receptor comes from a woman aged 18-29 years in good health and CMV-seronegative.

The CDR3 DNA follows: TGTGCCAGTAGTATACGAGGATATGGCTACACCTTC. This codes for CASSIRGYGYTF. The J gene is TRBJ1-2, the V gene TRBV19, with D unclear. The CDR3 contains 12 residues. Germline V gene sequence: CDR1 LNHDA, CDR2 SQIVND (reference sequence). Between the trimmed V and J ends, which lost 2 bases and 5 bases, there was a span of 6 bases.